What follows describes a single TCR beta chain. Its antigen specificity is not known. No much larger clone is present one base from it, and per-base qualities are unavailable. The junction shows trimming of 6 bases on V and 8 bases on J, plus 20 bases between the germline ends. The germline V gene supplies CDR1 MNHEY and CDR2 SVGAGI. Including cysteine and phenylalanine, the CDR3 has 15 amino acids. The sequence is cut down to CDR3 DNA, 45 bases in frame from base 1. This specimen belongs to a study of CD39 and CD103 CD8 tumor-infiltrating T cells (dated by TCRdb to 2016 to 2018). In terms of the full investigation: An HPV-positive HNSCC, an HPV-negative HNSCC, an ovarian cancer and a melanoma patient were represented in the repertoire comparisons shown. Deep sequencing of TCRbeta CDR3 was used to compare the repertoires of CD8 TIL subsets, defined by CD103 and CD39, against those of peripheral memory CD8 T cells.

At the time of sample collection the patients were not on therapy, although prior treatments varied from chemotherapy, radiotherapy, surgery and immunotherapy to no treatment. After thawing, cells were enriched for T lymphocytes using a negative-selection kit, with EpCAM beads added for tumor-infiltrating lymphocytes. CD8+CD4-CD45RA- cells were sorted as memory CD8 T cells irrespective of CCR7 expression. Before analysis, peripheral blood mononuclear cells were isolated on a Ficoll-Paque PLUS gradient and cryopreserved. Populations were sorted to about 99% purity on a FACSAria II, and cell pellets were frozen for TCR sequencing without culture. Genomic DNA was extracted with the DNeasy Blood and Tissue Kit from approximately 10,000 to 100,000 sorted cells per subset. The immunoSEQ service sequenced and mapped the TCRbeta V-J or V-D-J regions, with coverage above 8.5x for each sample. The study's processing was this. Analysis was limited to productive rearrangements exported from the immunoSEQ Analyzer platform, and clonality was evaluated on the 500 most abundant clones. The Morisita-Horn similarity index and the Jaccard index were used to quantify the overlap in repertoires between populations. Morisita-Horn similarity between CD8 T-cell subset TCR repertoires was measured in about 6 cancer patients. What TCRdb holds here is the immuneACCESS table cut down to in-frame rearrangements. Part of the clones is not present; checked against another copy, under half of the missing clones reflect an unresolved V gene, and the others are unexplained. The V and J calls and clone size are taken from that table; D and trimming were inferred from the DNA. The sample table shows about 7,400 clones, and around 66% are seen once. In total, the top ten clones hold nearly 60% of the sample.

Broad study findings and their caveats: DP TIL clonotypes were rarely detected in blood or uninvolved lymph node, whereas DN TIL clonotypes were found to largely overlap with peripheral memory CD8 repertoires. DP CD8 TILs appeared to be more oligoclonal than DN and SP CD8 TILs and blood memory CD8 T cells, with 56-86% covered by the top 30 clonotypes.

The sequencing sample was made of CD8+ T cells sorted from blood. This specimen's cell subset or site label, interpreted: total memory CD8 T cells (CD45RA-CCR7+/-) from blood or uninvolved lymph node. The rearranged chain carries TRBV6-5 and TRBJ2-1, with TRBD2 as a weak D call on 6 bases. The TCR originated in a human donor with head and neck squamous cell carcinoma. The CDR3 amino acid sequence is: CASRPGLATTHEQFF. The sequenced DNA: TGTGCCAGCAGGCCGGGGCTAGCGACTACCCATGAGCAGTTCTTC.